This T cell receptor (beta chain) was found in a study of identical twins. One entry per CDR3 protein, called by TCRdb with MiXCR from the 5' RACE reads. The sample contains about 500,000 distinct CDR3 sequences, 13% to 15% of which appear only once. Study observations and caveats: Monozygotic twin pairs showed more out-of-frame TCR alpha sharing than models estimated.

The CDR3 is 11 amino acids. V shed 10 bases and J shed 9 bases, with 12 bases lying between them. CDR1 is MNHNS, CDR2 SASEGT, per germline. Comment on this clonotype: Its target is unknown.

These same records also appear under a second study, on yellow fever vaccine responses in identical twins.

The material sequenced was CD4+ T cells sorted from blood. The sequence was obtained from a woman aged 18-29 years in good health. The V and J genes are TRBV6-1 and TRBJ2-2, with no clear D. CDR3 nucleotides: TGTGCCACCGAAGTAGTTCGGGAGCTGTTTTTT. It is translated as CATEVVRELFF.